A selection of T cell receptor beta chains follows, all from one sample in a study of blood T cell repertoires in COVID-19. Clones were sequenced by immunoSEQ multiplex PCR, and TCRdb holds only the in-frame ones, with some missing. The repertoire holds fewer than 350,000 clones, approximately 88% seen once, with 1.6% in the top ten. Sequenced: peripheral blood. The receptors stem from a woman in her twenties or thirties with COVID-19, enrolled during active disease. Both conserved end residues are part of each CDR3. The order of the fields is D gene, V gene, J gene, clone size, CDR3 protein, CDR3 DNA. A D gene is named only where the DNA matches it firmly. A clone size is listed for some rows: how often the clone was seen (once, few, many), or a class if it is expanded.

>NA|TRBV5-4|TRBJ1-1|NA
CASSLFRTAFPTEAFF
TGTGCCAGCAGCTTGTTTCGGACAGCCTTTCCCACTGAAGCTTTCTTT
>TRBD1|TRBV5-6|TRBJ1-1|NA
CASSAGTGEAFF
TGTGCCAGCAGCGCCGGGACAGGAGAAGCTTTCTTT
>TRBD2|TRBV15|TRBJ2-7|NA
CATSTRLAGSGAEQYF
TGTGCCACCAGCACGAGACTAGCGGGGAGTGGGGCCGAGCAGTACTTC
>NA|TRBV30|TRBJ1-2|NA
CAGARGLTNGYTF
TGTGCCGGAGCCCGGGGTTTGACGAATGGCTACACCTTC
>NA|TRBV5-6|TRBJ1-1|NA
CASSWGRTEAFF
TGTGCCAGCAGCTGGGGCCGCACTGAAGCTTTCTTT
>TRBD1|TRBV5-1|TRBJ1-5|NA
CASSPGGGNQPQHF
TGCGCCAGCAGCCCAGGGGGCGGCAATCAGCCCCAGCATTTT
>TRBD1|TRBV15|TRBJ2-3|NA
CATSGRGADYRGTSTDTQYF
TGTGCCACCAGCGGCCGAGGAGCCGACTACAGGGGGACTAGCACAGATACGCAGTATTTT
>TRBD2|TRBV4-2|TRBJ2-7|NA
CASSQVWEGYGYEQYF
TGTGCCAGCAGCCAAGTTTGGGAGGGCTACGGGTACGAGCAGTACTTC
>TRBD1|TRBV7-2|TRBJ1-2|NA
CASSQGTANYGYTF
TGTGCCAGCAGCCAAGGGACAGCGAACTATGGCTACACCTTC
>TRBD1|TRBV5-1|TRBJ1-1|once
CASSPDRLNTEAFF
TGCGCCAGCAGCCCGGACAGGCTGAACACTGAAGCTTTCTTT
>TRBD1|TRBV7-8|TRBJ1-3|few
CASSLRQGGGNTIYF
TGTGCCAGCAGCTTAAGACAGGGGGGCGGAAACACCATATATTTT
>NA|TRBV5-6|TRBJ2-1|NA
CASSPRRNEQFF
TGTGCCAGCAGCCCCCGGCGGAATGAGCAGTTCTTC
>TRBD1|TRBV30|TRBJ1-5|NA
CAWSVRDREPQHF
TGTGCCTGGAGTGTCCGTGACAGGGAGCCCCAGCATTTT
>TRBD1|TRBV18|TRBJ1-5|NA
CASSPTGGVQPQHF
TGTGCCAGCTCACCAACAGGGGGCGTTCAGCCCCAGCATTTT
>TRBD1|TRBV5-1|TRBJ2-1|NA
CASSSGTGVDEQFF
TGCGCCAGCAGCTCCGGGACAGGGGTTGATGAGCAGTTCTTC
>NA|TRBV6-5|TRBJ1-5|NA
CASTKGAPQPQHF
TGTGCCAGCACCAAAGGGGCGCCTCAGCCCCAGCATTTT
>NA|TRBV5-6|TRBJ2-1|few
CASKPLVGAPYNEQFF
TGTGCCAGCAAGCCTCTTGTGGGGGCCCCTTACAATGAGCAGTTCTTC
>NA|TRBV9|TRBJ2-4|NA
CASSAGLAKNIQYF
TGTGCCAGCAGCGCGGGATTAGCCAAAAACATTCAGTACTTC
>NA|TRBV18|TRBJ1-1|NA
CASSSLDGVNTEAFF
TGTGCCAGCTCATCCCTGGACGGGGTGAACACTGAAGCTTTCTTT
>NA|TRBV27|TRBJ2-7|NA
CASSLLSDRPYDEQYF
TGTGCCAGCAGTTTATTATCAGACAGGCCCTACGACGAGCAGTACTTC
>NA|TRBV7-8|TRBJ1-6|NA
CASSEQGWGPLHF
TGTGCCAGCAGCGAACAGGGTTGGGGACCCCTCCACTTT
>TRBD1|TRBV18|TRBJ2-7|NA
CASSSNRTGAHEQYF
TGTGCCAGCTCCTCAAACCGGACAGGGGCCCACGAGCAGTACTTC
>NA|TRBV6-5|TRBJ1-5|NA
CASSLSQGPNQPQHF
TGTGCCAGCAGTCTTTCCCAGGGCCCCAATCAGCCCCAGCATTTT
>TRBD1|TRBV5-1|TRBJ1-3|NA
CASSLVPGGRNTIYF
TGCGCCAGCAGCTTGGTACCAGGGGGAAGAAACACCATATATTTT
>NA|TRBV6-1|TRBJ1-1|NA
CASSEVGVVAFF
TGTGCCAGCAGTGAAGTAGGGGTTGTTGCTTTCTTT
>NA|TRBV2|TRBJ1-2|many
CASSEGPGHQTNYGYTF
TGTGCCAGCAGTGAAGGGCCAGGGCACCAAACTAACTATGGCTACACCTTC
>TRBD2|TRBV9|TRBJ2-1|NA
CASSDGTSESYNEQFF
TGTGCCAGCAGCGATGGGACTAGCGAATCCTACAATGAGCAGTTCTTC
>NA|TRBV4-1|TRBJ2-7|many
CASSQGLLRRESSYEQYF
TGCGCCAGCAGCCAAGGACTTCTTAGGAGGGAGAGCTCCTACGAGCAGTACTTC
>NA|TRBV10-3|TRBJ1-2|NA
CASTHGVNYGYTF
TGTGCCAGCACCCACGGAGTTAACTATGGCTACACCTTC